These T cell receptor beta chains were read from a single sample in a study of regulatory T cells in long-lasting Graves disease. TCRdb reprocessed the multiplex PCR reads with MiXCR, giving one entry per CDR3 protein. The data hold around 460,000 distinct CDR3 sequences, with 20% to 25% observed a single time. The sample in question was peripheral blood mononuclear cells (PBMCs), obtained when the disease was refractory, from a patient treated with antithyroid drugs. These receptors all stem from a female donor with Graves disease. CDR3s include the opening cysteine and the closing phenylalanine or tryptophan. Each record gives: J gene, V gene, CDR3 protein.

j_gene: TRBJ1-1; v_gene: TRBV6-2/TRBV6-3; CDR3aa: CASSYNWDRGAEAFF
j_gene: TRBJ1-1; v_gene: TRBV29-1; CDR3aa: CSVGASRGAGVVAFF
j_gene: TRBJ2-1; v_gene: TRBV19; CDR3aa: CASRTGGLYNEQFF
j_gene: TRBJ1-1; v_gene: TRBV7-2; CDR3aa: CASSLYGRPAEAFF
j_gene: TRBJ2-5; v_gene: TRBV5-6; CDR3aa: CASSRAPRGETQYF
j_gene: TRBJ1-5; v_gene: TRBV12-3/TRBV12-4; CDR3aa: CASGDRDSNQPQHF
j_gene: TRBJ1-2; v_gene: TRBV6-1; CDR3aa: CASRGADGYTF
j_gene: TRBJ1-2; v_gene: TRBV9; CDR3aa: CASSVGQEGYTF
j_gene: TRBJ2-7; v_gene: TRBV7-2; CDR3aa: CASSLDTPNYGQYF
j_gene: TRBJ1-2; v_gene: TRBV5-8; CDR3aa: CASSFGAGQSYGYTF
j_gene: TRBJ2-1; v_gene: TRBV30; CDR3aa: CAWREGLAGVGNEQFF
j_gene: TRBJ2-7; v_gene: TRBV12-3/TRBV12-4; CDR3aa: CASSYVVVEQYF
j_gene: TRBJ2-5; v_gene: TRBV12-3/TRBV12-4; CDR3aa: CASRVVGRAQETQYF
j_gene: TRBJ1-5; v_gene: TRBV2; CDR3aa: CASSLVAGGAGQPQHF
j_gene: TRBJ1-1; v_gene: TRBV4-2; CDR3aa: CASSQDGYGTGGTEAFF
j_gene: TRBJ2-1; v_gene: TRBV7-9; CDR3aa: CASSPPGTSGYNEQFF
j_gene: TRBJ1-6; v_gene: TRBV28; CDR3aa: CASREGQVSPPLHF
j_gene: TRBJ2-5; v_gene: TRBV4-3; CDR3aa: CASSQVQRGRETQYF
j_gene: TRBJ2-7; v_gene: TRBV27; CDR3aa: CASSLQGPSYEQYF
j_gene: TRBJ1-6; v_gene: TRBV19; CDR3aa: CASSWGGNSPLHF
j_gene: TRBJ1-2; v_gene: TRBV4-3; CDR3aa: CASSQQGNYGYTF
j_gene: TRBJ2-7; v_gene: TRBV11-1; CDR3aa: CASSPETGFSYEQYF
j_gene: TRBJ2-7; v_gene: TRBV13; CDR3aa: CASSKFSGYEQYF